These T cell receptor beta chains were read from a single sample in a study of human T cells and chemical hapten exposure. TCRdb fed the RACE reads into MiXCR, producing one record per CDR3 protein. The sample lists under 90,000 distinct CDR3 sequences; 8.5% were seen once. The sequencing used whole blood, collected in connection with sensitization to the hapten diphenylcyclopropenone (DPC). All receptors come from a woman aged 50 to 60 with alopecia areata. Some clones in this sample may be carry-over from other donors' samples. Each CDR3 is given with its conserved first and last residue. Fields, in order: J gene, V gene, CDR3 protein.

j_gene: TRBJ1-1; v_gene: TRBV12-3/TRBV12-4; CDR3aa: CASSFGGLNTEAFF
j_gene: TRBJ1-1; v_gene: TRBV7-6; CDR3aa: CASSSSLNTEAFF
j_gene: TRBJ2-3; v_gene: TRBV29-1; CDR3aa: CSVGITSGRRTDTQYF
j_gene: TRBJ2-3; v_gene: TRBV11-3; CDR3aa: CASSLGLAEPTDTQYF
j_gene: TRBJ2-1; v_gene: TRBV12-3/TRBV12-4; CDR3aa: CASSLPGTGVIGNEQFF
j_gene: TRBJ2-7; v_gene: TRBV12-3/TRBV12-4; CDR3aa: CASSSHSATYEQYF
j_gene: TRBJ2-1; v_gene: TRBV27; CDR3aa: CASRRTSGRISSYNEQFF
j_gene: TRBJ1-2; v_gene: TRBV28; CDR3aa: CASSLRTLNYGYTF
j_gene: TRBJ1-6; v_gene: TRBV3-1; CDR3aa: CASSQGAYNNSPLHF
j_gene: TRBJ2-1; v_gene: TRBV12-3/TRBV12-4; CDR3aa: CASSWLAGNNEQFF
j_gene: TRBJ2-3; v_gene: TRBV7-8; CDR3aa: CASSFESGNTQYF
j_gene: TRBJ2-7; v_gene: TRBV12-3/TRBV12-4; CDR3aa: CASSPTTSVYEQYF
j_gene: TRBJ1-1; v_gene: TRBV4-2; CDR3aa: CASSQEPRTEAFF
j_gene: TRBJ2-1; v_gene: TRBV5-4; CDR3aa: CASSRLAGGPEQFF
j_gene: TRBJ2-5; v_gene: TRBV2; CDR3aa: CASSPDRSQETQYF
j_gene: TRBJ2-6; v_gene: TRBV5-1; CDR3aa: CASSSRSGTNGANVLTF
j_gene: TRBJ1-6; v_gene: TRBV10-3; CDR3aa: CAIAADYNSPLHF
j_gene: TRBJ2-5; v_gene: TRBV20-1; CDR3aa: CSALRGQGEETQYF
j_gene: TRBJ2-1; v_gene: TRBV27; CDR3aa: CASSFLGNEQFF
j_gene: TRBJ2-3; v_gene: TRBV7-9; CDR3aa: CASSSRLAGETGDTQYF
j_gene: TRBJ1-6; v_gene: TRBV28; CDR3aa: CASSWASSSYNSPLHF
j_gene: TRBJ1-6; v_gene: TRBV7-2; CDR3aa: CASSPFEGAGSPLHF
j_gene: TRBJ2-3; v_gene: TRBV5-6; CDR3aa: CASNKGTPTYTDTQYF
j_gene: TRBJ2-3; v_gene: TRBV7-2; CDR3aa: CASSPISGGVTDTQYF
j_gene: TRBJ2-5; v_gene: TRBV7-6; CDR3aa: CASSSRLGIETQYF
j_gene: TRBJ1-6; v_gene: TRBV12-5; CDR3aa: CASGLTPGTAVSPLHF
j_gene: TRBJ2-1; v_gene: TRBV10-3; CDR3aa: CAISGGAGHLYNEQFF
j_gene: TRBJ1-1; v_gene: TRBV11-2; CDR3aa: CASSLGQTMNTEAFF
j_gene: TRBJ2-3; v_gene: TRBV12-3/TRBV12-4; CDR3aa: CASSLGPSTDTQYF
j_gene: TRBJ2-3; v_gene: TRBV20-1; CDR3aa: CSASRSSGSYTDTQYF
j_gene: TRBJ2-1; v_gene: TRBV27; CDR3aa: CASKRSSGHNEQFF
j_gene: TRBJ1-2; v_gene: TRBV5-1; CDR3aa: CASSPVQGHGYTF
j_gene: TRBJ1-1; v_gene: TRBV7-2; CDR3aa: CASNGLAEQRGPEAFF
j_gene: TRBJ2-1; v_gene: TRBV7-2; CDR3aa: CASSLVARAGPGNEQFF
j_gene: TRBJ2-3; v_gene: TRBV13; CDR3aa: CASSASGRAQDTQYF